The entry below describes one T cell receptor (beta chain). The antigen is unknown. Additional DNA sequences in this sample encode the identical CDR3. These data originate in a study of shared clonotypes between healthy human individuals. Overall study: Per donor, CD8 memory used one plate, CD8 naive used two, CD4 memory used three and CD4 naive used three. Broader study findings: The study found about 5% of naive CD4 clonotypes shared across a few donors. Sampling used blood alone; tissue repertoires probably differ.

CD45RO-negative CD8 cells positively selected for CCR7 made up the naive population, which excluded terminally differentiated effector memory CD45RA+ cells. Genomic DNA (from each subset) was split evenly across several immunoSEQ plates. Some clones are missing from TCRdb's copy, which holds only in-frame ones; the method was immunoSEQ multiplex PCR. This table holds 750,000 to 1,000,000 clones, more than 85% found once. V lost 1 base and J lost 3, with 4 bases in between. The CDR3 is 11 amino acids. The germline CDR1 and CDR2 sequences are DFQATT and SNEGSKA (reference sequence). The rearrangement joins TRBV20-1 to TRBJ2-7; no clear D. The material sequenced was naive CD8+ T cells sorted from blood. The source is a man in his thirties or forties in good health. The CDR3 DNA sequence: TGCAGTGCTAGAGGGGGCTACGAGCAGTACTTC. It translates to CSARGGYEQYF.